Sequencing of this TCR beta chain was carried out in a study of T cells after yellow fever vaccination. For the study at large: Researchers used SMART-Seq v4 Ultra Low Input to prepare fractions that had low cell numbers.

Study observations and caveats: Re-detected after boosting: most primary clones, 96% of CD4 and less than 90% of CD8. Clonotypes appearing in both CD4 and CD8 compartments existed, and their share was small.

Making TCR cDNA involved 5'RACE template switching, which added UMIs and a universal primer site. Each CDR3 protein gets one entry after TCRdb re-called the 5' RACE reads with MiXCR. This table has some 350,000 distinct CDR3 sequences, roughly 4.3% appearing once. This clonotype has at least ten counts. Its antigen remains unidentified. The V end was cut by 2 bases, the J end by 0 bases, with 10 bases between. The germline V gene has CDR1 ENHRY and CDR2 SYGVKD. There are 15 residues in the CDR3. The sequence derives from a man younger than 30 who received the YFV17D yellow fever vaccine. Sample: PBMCs, taken 5 days after the yellow fever booster vaccination. V gene TRBV10-3 combines with J gene TRBJ2-5; no definite D call. CDR3 region: CAISERLQDQETQYF. The CDR3 bases are TGTGCCATCAGTGAGAGATTACAAGACCAAGAGACCCAGTACTTC.